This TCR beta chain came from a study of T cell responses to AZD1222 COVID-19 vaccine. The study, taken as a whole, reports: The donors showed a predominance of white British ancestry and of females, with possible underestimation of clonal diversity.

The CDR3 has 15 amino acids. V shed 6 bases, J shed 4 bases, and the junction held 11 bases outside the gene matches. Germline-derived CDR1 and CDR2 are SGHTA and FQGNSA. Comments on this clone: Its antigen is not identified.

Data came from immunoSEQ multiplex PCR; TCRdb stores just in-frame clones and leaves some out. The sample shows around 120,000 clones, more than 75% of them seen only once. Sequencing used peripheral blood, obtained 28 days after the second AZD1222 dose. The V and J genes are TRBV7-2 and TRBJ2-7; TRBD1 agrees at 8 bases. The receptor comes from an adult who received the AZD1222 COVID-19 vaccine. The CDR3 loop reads CASRFSGTGSYEQYF. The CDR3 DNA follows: TGTGCCAGCAGATTTTCCGGGACAGGCAGTTACGAGCAGTACTTC.